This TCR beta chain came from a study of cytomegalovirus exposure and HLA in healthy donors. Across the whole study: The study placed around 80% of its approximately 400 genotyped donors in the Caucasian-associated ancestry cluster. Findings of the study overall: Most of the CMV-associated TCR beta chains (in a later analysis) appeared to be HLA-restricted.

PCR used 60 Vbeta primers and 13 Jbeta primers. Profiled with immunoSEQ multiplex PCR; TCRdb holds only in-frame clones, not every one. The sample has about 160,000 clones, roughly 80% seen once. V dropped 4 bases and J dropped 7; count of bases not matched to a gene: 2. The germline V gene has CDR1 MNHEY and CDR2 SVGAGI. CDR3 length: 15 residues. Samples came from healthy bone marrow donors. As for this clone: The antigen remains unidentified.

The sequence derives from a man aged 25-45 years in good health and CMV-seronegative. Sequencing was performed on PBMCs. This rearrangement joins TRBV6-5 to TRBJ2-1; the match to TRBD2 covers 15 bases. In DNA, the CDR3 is TGTGCCAGCAGTTGGACTAGCGGGAGGGTAAATGAGCAGTTCTTC. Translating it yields CASSWTSGRVNEQFF.